The clone carrying this TCR beta chain was recorded many times. The antigen is unknown. This entry is derived from a study of response to subunit inactivated influenza vaccine. Regarding the study as a whole: Authors suggested seasonal influenza vaccinations each recruit few new T cells.

Germline CDR1 and CDR2: SGHRS and YFSETQ. V dropped 3 bases and J dropped 3 bases, with 6 bases sitting between them. This CDR3 has 13 amino acids. Via MiXCR, TCRdb re-called the RT-PCR reads, giving one row per CDR3 protein. The table lists about 700,000 distinct CDR3 sequences, approximately 14% of them singletons. The receptor's source is a man aged 45-65 years who received an inactivated influenza vaccine. Sequences were derived from PBMCs from blood, sampled around two weeks before vaccination. The chain has TRBV5-1 and TRBJ2-2; D is possibly TRBD2 (5 bases). The CDR3 reads CASSSGDTGELFF. CDR3 bases: TGCGCCAGCAGCTCCGGGGACACCGGGGAGCTGTTTTTT.